What follows are 5 T cell receptor beta chains derived from one specimen sequenced in a study of CD8 T cells in Susac syndrome. Random hexamers were used to reverse transcribe the RNA input (roughly 0.5 to 1 ug). Using its own MiXCR run on the immunoSEQ multiplex PCR reads, TCRdb lists one record per CDR3 protein. The sample lists around 180,000 distinct CDR3 sequences, 90% to 97% occurring once. Sequenced material: CD4+ T cells from PBMCs. Receptors were obtained from a human donor with multiple sclerosis.

J is TRBJ2-6 and V is TRBV20-1; no clear D gene. The CDR3 runs to 16 residues. V was clipped by 3 bases and J by 0 bases, with 12 bases between them. Per the germline V gene, CDR1 is DFQATT and CDR2 is SNEGSKA (reference sequence). CDR3 region: CSARPPIPSGANVLTF. CDR3 DNA sequence: TGCAGTGCTAGGCCTCCTATCCCCTCTGGGGCCAACGTCCTGACTTTC.

V and J are TRBV20-1 and TRBJ2-2; D tentatively reads TRBD1 or TRBD2 (6 bases each). The CDR3 contains 16 residues. Germline V gene lookup returns CDR1 DFQATT and CDR2 SNEGSKA (reference sequence). V lost 0 bases, J lost 3 bases, and 14 bases lay in between. DNA for the CDR3: TGCAGTGCTAGAGATCCCGGGGGCGCGGACACCGGGGAGCTGTTTTTT. Its translation is CSARDPGGADTGELFF.

The genes are TRBV30 and TRBJ2-7; D may be TRBD1 or TRBD2 (5 bases each). Germline V gives CDR1 GTSNPN, CDR2 SVGIG (reference sequence). The ends were cut back, 5 bases at V and 0 bases at J, with 14 bases in the middle. This CDR3 spans 14 amino acids. The CDR3, as DNA: TGTGCCTGGCGCTGGGGACCTAGCTCCTACGAGCAGTACTTC. Residues: CAWRWGPSSYEQYF.

This rearrangement joins TRBV27 to TRBJ1-5, with D hard to call. Germline loops: CDR1 MNHEY, CDR2 SMNVEV (reference sequence). The germline V and J ends were trimmed by 7 bases and 0 bases, with 4 bases remaining between them. The CDR3 has 12 amino acids. CDR3 bases: TGTGCCAGCACAATTAGCAATCAGCCCCAGCATTTT. Translating it yields CASTISNQPQHF.

The sample holds one count of this clonotype. The rearrangement joins TRBV3-1 to TRBJ1-2, with D hard to call. V dropped 0 bases and J dropped 1 base, with 9 bases sitting between them. CDR1 and CDR2 from the germline V gene are LGHDT and YNNKEL (reference sequence). This CDR3 region has 15 residues. The CDR3 loop reads CASSQDPRDNYGYTF. The CDR3 DNA reads as TGTGCCAGCAGCCAAGATCCTCGGGATAACTATGGCTACACCTTC.